The sequence of this TCR beta chain was determined in a study of vaccination and CD4 T cells after COVID-19. Study-level background: Ranging from 14 to 241, the interval between dose two and post-vaccine sampling had a median of roughly 10 weeks. Study-wide results and limits: Convalescent patients saw a median around 86% of their reactive clones show up only after vaccination.

In germline, CDR1 is SEHNR, CDR2 FQNEAQ (reference sequence). This CDR3 spans 11 amino acids. Trimming stripped 5 bases from V and 15 bases from J, with 14 bases between. Documented treatment: roughly nine-day PBMC culture with coronavirus spike peptide pools or control peptides (ViraFEST assay). From the unexposed donor, CD4+ T cells were collected ahead of the COVID-19 pandemic (2011-2018). T cells were expanded with peptide pools, and expanded clonotypes were identified by TCR sequencing. With the Oncomine TCR Beta short-read assay, DNA from cultured CD4+ T cells was sequenced. TCRdb passed the PCR reads through MiXCR, listing each CDR3 protein once. The top ten hold under 30% of the sample, which has 9,100 or so distinct CDR3 sequences, 36% seen once. As concerns this clonotype: Its cognate antigen is unknown.

The chain combines TRBV7-9 with TRBJ2-1; D not resolved. This clonotype originated in a human donor in good health. The sample consisted of CD4+ T cells from blood, cultured in vitro. Here the CDR3 DNA reads TGTGCCAGCAGCCCGCTACGGAAGGGGTTCTTC. Translation gives CASSPLRKGFF. Together with reference TRBV7-9 and TRBJ2-1, the CDR3 gives the full variable domain: DTGVSQNPRHKITKRGQNVTFRCDPISEHNRLYWYRQTLGQGPEFLTYFQNEAQLEKSRLLSDRFSAERPKGSFSTLEIQRTEQGDSAMYLCASSPLRKGFFGPGTRLTVL.